This is a list of T cell receptor beta chains from one sample in a study of CD8 T cells in ankylosing spondylitis. One entry per CDR3 protein results from TCRdb running MiXCR on the 5' RACE reads. The repertoire holds some 85,000 distinct CDR3 sequences, with roughly 10% as singletons. Sequenced material: blood, either unsorted or a sorted T cell fraction (not recorded which). The receptors were sampled from a male donor with ankylosing spondylitis. CDR3s include the opening cysteine and the closing phenylalanine or tryptophan. The D gene is left open where the match is weak. Clone size is stated in some rows and not others, as once, few, many or a class when expanded.

J gene	D gene	clone size	V gene	CDR3 DNA	CDR3 protein
TRBJ2-7	.	many	TRBV12-3/TRBV12-4	TGTGCCAGCAGTCCTTCTGGGCACCTCTACGAGCAGTACTTC	CASSPSGHLYEQYF
TRBJ2-3	.	many	TRBV12-3/TRBV12-4	TGTGCCAGCACCCCAGGGTACCTGGATACGCAGTATTTT	CASTPGYLDTQYF
TRBJ2-1	TRBD2	many	TRBV4-1	TGCGCCAGCAGCCTTCATCCCTTAGCGGGAGGGGTTGTAGGGAATGAGCAGTTCTTC	CASSLHPLAGGVVGNEQFF
TRBJ2-5	TRBD2	many	TRBV7-8	TGTGCCAGCAGACGACTAGCGGGACAAGAGACCCAGTACTTC	CASRRLAGQETQYF
TRBJ1-3	.	many	TRBV21-1	TGTGCCAGCAGCAAAGGACTGGCGACTAGCTCTGGAAACACCATATATTTT	CASSKGLATSSGNTIYF
TRBJ2-2	.	few	TRBV5-1	TGCGCCAGCCAGCCGACAGCGGCGGACACCGGGGAGCTGTTTTTT	CASQPTAADTGELFF
TRBJ2-5	.	few	TRBV18	TGTGCCAGCTTCCACGACTACCAAGAGACCCAGTACTTC	CASFHDYQETQYF
TRBJ2-1	.	many	TRBV5-4	TGTGCCAGCAGCTTGGCGCCTGGTGAGCAGTTCTTC	CASSLAPGEQFF
TRBJ2-7	.	few	TRBV10-3	TGTGCCACCCTGGGGGAACCCGCCTACGAGCAGTACTTC	CATLGEPAYEQYF
TRBJ2-1	.	few	TRBV7-9	TGTGCCAGCATACCTTACAATGAGCAGTTCTTC	CASIPYNEQFF
TRBJ1-1	TRBD1	.	TRBV7-9	TGTGCCAGCAGCTTGGGACAGGGGACTGAAGCTTTCTTT	CASSLGQGTEAFF
TRBJ1-5	.	few	TRBV25-1	TGTGCCAGCGGGGGAGGGGACAGCAATCAGCCCCAGCATTTT	CASGGGDSNQPQHF
TRBJ2-1	TRBD2	few	TRBV9	TGTGCCAGCAGCGTAGTAGTTAGCGGGAGGAATGAGCAGTTCTTC	CASSVVVSGRNEQFF
TRBJ2-7	TRBD1	.	TRBV19	TGTGCCAGTGCAAGGGACAGGGGTCTCCTCTACGAGCAGTACTTC	CASARDRGLLYEQYF
TRBJ2-7	TRBD2	.	TRBV12-3/TRBV12-4	TGTGCCAGCAGTTTAAGACTAGCGGGACTACCTTACGAGCAGTACTTC	CASSLRLAGLPYEQYF
TRBJ2-5	.	few	TRBV20-1	TGCAGTGCTAGAGCTCAAAACCGGGGAACTAACCAAGAGACCCAGTACTTC	CSARAQNRGTNQETQYF
TRBJ2-5	.	many	TRBV7-9	TGTGCCAGCAGCCCGAGCTCCGATCAAGAGACCCAGTACTTC	CASSPSSDQETQYF
TRBJ1-1	.	few	TRBV30	TGTGCCTGTCTGGATGCGGGTTGGACTGAAGCTTTCTTT	CACLDAGWTEAFF
TRBJ2-1	TRBD1	many	TRBV12-3/TRBV12-4	TGTGCCAGCAGTTTCGACAGGGGAGTCTACAATGAGCAGTTCTTC	CASSFDRGVYNEQFF
TRBJ2-2	.	.	TRBV5-1	TGCGCCAGCAGCTTGGAAGGGTATTCCGGGGAGCTGTTTTTT	CASSLEGYSGELFF
TRBJ2-5	.	few	TRBV21-1	.	CASSFGQGSWQETQYF
TRBJ1-1	.	few	TRBV10-2	TGCGCCAGCAGTGAGAGGCAGTTCGCTGAAGCTTTCTTT	CASSERQFAEAFF
TRBJ1-1	TRBD1	.	TRBV7-9	TGTGCCAGCAGACCCGGACAGGGTGAAACTGAAGCTTTCTTT	CASRPGQGETEAFF
TRBJ2-6	.	few	TRBV20-1	TGCAGTGCTAGACACCTCCGGGACCCAACTGGGGCCAACGTCCTGACTTTC	CSARHLRDPTGANVLTF
TRBJ2-1	.	many	TRBV29-1	TGCAGCGTTGGGGGACACCCTAATCAGCAGTTCTTC	CSVGGHPNQQFF
TRBJ2-1	TRBD2	many	TRBV13	TGTGCCAGCAGCTTTAGCGGGAGGGCCCTCAATGAGCAGTTCTTC	CASSFSGRALNEQFF
TRBJ2-1	TRBD2	many	TRBV5-1	TGCGCCAGCAGCTTGGGTGTAGCGGGAGCCCGGAATGAGCAGTTCTTC	CASSLGVAGARNEQFF
TRBJ2-7	.	.	TRBV20-1	TGCAGTGCTAGCCCCTCCGGGCCTCGGGACGAGCAGTACTTC	CSASPSGPRDEQYF
TRBJ2-1	TRBD2	few	TRBV12-3/TRBV12-4	TGTGCCAGCAGTGTACTAGCGGGAGCTTACAATGAGCAGTTCTTC	CASSVLAGAYNEQFF
TRBJ2-7	.	many	TRBV19	TGTGCCAGTAGTGCCAACCGGGACGTCCACGAGCAGTACTTC	CASSANRDVHEQYF
TRBJ2-5	.	many	TRBV12-3/TRBV12-4	TGTGCCAGCAGTGCCCCAGTAGCACAAGAGACCCAGTACTTC	CASSAPVAQETQYF
TRBJ2-7	TRBD1	many	TRBV11-2	TGTGCCAGCAGCACCACCCCGGGACAGGGTGACGAGCAGTACTTC	CASSTTPGQGDEQYF
TRBJ1-5	.	few	TRBV10-3	TGTGCCATCAGTGAGTCGACGATAAGCAATCAGCCCCAGCATTTT	CAISESTISNQPQHF
TRBJ2-7	TRBD2	few	TRBV27	TGTGCCAGCAGTCCCTTACTGCTAGCGGGGACGGGAGAGCAGTACTTC	CASSPLLLAGTGEQYF
TRBJ2-1	.	.	TRBV7-2	TGTGCCAGCAGCTGGGGACTCCACAATGAGCAGTTCTTC	CASSWGLHNEQFF
TRBJ2-3	TRBD2	.	TRBV28	TGTGCCAGCAGTCTGAATAGCGGGGGGGTCCGGGATACGCAGTATTTT	CASSLNSGGVRDTQYF
TRBJ2-3	.	few	TRBV27	TGTGCCAGCAGTTTACGGGGATTAAGCACAGATACGCAGTATTTT	CASSLRGLSTDTQYF
TRBJ2-5	TRBD2	few	TRBV28	TGTGCCAGCAGTTACACGACTAGCGGGAGGAAGGATCGAGAGACCCAGTACTTC	CASSYTTSGRKDRETQYF
TRBJ2-1	.	many	TRBV12-3/TRBV12-4	TGTGCCAGCAGCCCCGCCACCTACAATGAGCAGTTCTTC	CASSPATYNEQFF
TRBJ2-7	.	.	TRBV15	TGTGCCACCACCCCCTCGGGGGCGTCGGTTGTAGAGCAGTACTTC	CATTPSGASVVEQYF
TRBJ2-7	TRBD1	few	TRBV2	TGTGCCACCCTGGGGGGGACAGGGGGCTCCGAGCAGTACTTC	CATLGGTGGSEQYF
TRBJ2-1	TRBD1	.	TRBV19	TGTGCCATAGGGACAGGAGGAATTACGAATGAGCAGTTCTTC	CAIGTGGITNEQFF
TRBJ2-1	TRBD2	many	TRBV27	TGTGCCAGCAGTTTATCTCTGGCGGGAGGGCCTTATGAGCAGTTCTTC	CASSLSLAGGPYEQFF
TRBJ1-1	.	.	TRBV5-1	TGCGCCAGCAGCTTGGCCCCGGTGGAGGAAGATTTCTTT	CASSLAPVEEDFF
TRBJ2-1	.	many	TRBV7-9	TGTGCCAGCAGCTTCGCTCCCGATGTCTACAATGAGCAGTTCTTC	CASSFAPDVYNEQFF
TRBJ2-1	.	many	TRBV12-3/TRBV12-4	TGTGCCAGCAACCCCGGGCGCAATGAGCAGTTCTTC	CASNPGRNEQFF
TRBJ2-1	.	few	TRBV7-9	TGTGCCAGCAGACCCGACAGTTACTCCTACAATGAGCAGTTCTTC	CASRPDSYSYNEQFF
TRBJ2-1	TRBD2	many	TRBV29-1	TGCAGCGTGGGGGGGACTCCGTCTTATGAGCAGTTCTTC	CSVGGTPSYEQFF
TRBJ2-5	TRBD2	.	TRBV5-6	TGTGCCAGCAGCTTGGAACTAGCGGGAGCTAAAGAGACCCAGTACTTC	CASSLELAGAKETQYF
TRBJ2-3	TRBD2	few	TRBV6-5	TGTGCCAGCAGTTACTCCGGGACTAGCGGGTACACAGATACGCAGTATTTT	CASSYSGTSGYTDTQYF
TRBJ2-5	.	many	TRBV2	TGTGCCAGCAGTGAACCCGGGGGCGCGATCGAGACCCAGTACTTC	CASSEPGGAIETQYF
TRBJ2-3	TRBD1	.	TRBV12-3/TRBV12-4	TGTGCCAGCCCACCCTCGGGACAGGGGGCGGCAGATACGCAGTATTTT	CASPPSGQGAADTQYF
TRBJ2-5	.	many	TRBV16	TGTGCCAGCAGCCAACCTAGCGAACAAGAGACCCAGTACTTC	CASSQPSEQETQYF
TRBJ1-2	.	.	TRBV6-1	TGTGCCAGCAGTCCTGGTGGGGAGGGAGACCTGGGTGGCTACACCTTC	CASSPGGEGDLGGYTF
TRBJ2-1	.	many	TRBV24-1	TGTGCCACCAGTGATTCGAAATTACTAGAGGAGCAGTTCTTC	CATSDSKLLEEQFF
TRBJ1-2	TRBD1	.	TRBV27	TGTGCCAGCAGTTTCCAGGGGGCGCATGGCTACACCTTC	CASSFQGAHGYTF
TRBJ2-2	.	few	TRBV6-4	TGTGCCAGCAGTGACTCTAAGGGGTCACACCTGACCGGGGAGCTGTTTTTT	CASSDSKGSHLTGELFF
TRBJ2-5	TRBD2	.	TRBV10-3	TGTGCCATCAGTGAGGGGACTATACAAGAGACCCAGTACTTC	CAISEGTIQETQYF
TRBJ2-1	.	.	TRBV30	TGTGCCTGGCCCGTGGTCGGTGTAACGTTCTTC	CAWPVVGVTFF